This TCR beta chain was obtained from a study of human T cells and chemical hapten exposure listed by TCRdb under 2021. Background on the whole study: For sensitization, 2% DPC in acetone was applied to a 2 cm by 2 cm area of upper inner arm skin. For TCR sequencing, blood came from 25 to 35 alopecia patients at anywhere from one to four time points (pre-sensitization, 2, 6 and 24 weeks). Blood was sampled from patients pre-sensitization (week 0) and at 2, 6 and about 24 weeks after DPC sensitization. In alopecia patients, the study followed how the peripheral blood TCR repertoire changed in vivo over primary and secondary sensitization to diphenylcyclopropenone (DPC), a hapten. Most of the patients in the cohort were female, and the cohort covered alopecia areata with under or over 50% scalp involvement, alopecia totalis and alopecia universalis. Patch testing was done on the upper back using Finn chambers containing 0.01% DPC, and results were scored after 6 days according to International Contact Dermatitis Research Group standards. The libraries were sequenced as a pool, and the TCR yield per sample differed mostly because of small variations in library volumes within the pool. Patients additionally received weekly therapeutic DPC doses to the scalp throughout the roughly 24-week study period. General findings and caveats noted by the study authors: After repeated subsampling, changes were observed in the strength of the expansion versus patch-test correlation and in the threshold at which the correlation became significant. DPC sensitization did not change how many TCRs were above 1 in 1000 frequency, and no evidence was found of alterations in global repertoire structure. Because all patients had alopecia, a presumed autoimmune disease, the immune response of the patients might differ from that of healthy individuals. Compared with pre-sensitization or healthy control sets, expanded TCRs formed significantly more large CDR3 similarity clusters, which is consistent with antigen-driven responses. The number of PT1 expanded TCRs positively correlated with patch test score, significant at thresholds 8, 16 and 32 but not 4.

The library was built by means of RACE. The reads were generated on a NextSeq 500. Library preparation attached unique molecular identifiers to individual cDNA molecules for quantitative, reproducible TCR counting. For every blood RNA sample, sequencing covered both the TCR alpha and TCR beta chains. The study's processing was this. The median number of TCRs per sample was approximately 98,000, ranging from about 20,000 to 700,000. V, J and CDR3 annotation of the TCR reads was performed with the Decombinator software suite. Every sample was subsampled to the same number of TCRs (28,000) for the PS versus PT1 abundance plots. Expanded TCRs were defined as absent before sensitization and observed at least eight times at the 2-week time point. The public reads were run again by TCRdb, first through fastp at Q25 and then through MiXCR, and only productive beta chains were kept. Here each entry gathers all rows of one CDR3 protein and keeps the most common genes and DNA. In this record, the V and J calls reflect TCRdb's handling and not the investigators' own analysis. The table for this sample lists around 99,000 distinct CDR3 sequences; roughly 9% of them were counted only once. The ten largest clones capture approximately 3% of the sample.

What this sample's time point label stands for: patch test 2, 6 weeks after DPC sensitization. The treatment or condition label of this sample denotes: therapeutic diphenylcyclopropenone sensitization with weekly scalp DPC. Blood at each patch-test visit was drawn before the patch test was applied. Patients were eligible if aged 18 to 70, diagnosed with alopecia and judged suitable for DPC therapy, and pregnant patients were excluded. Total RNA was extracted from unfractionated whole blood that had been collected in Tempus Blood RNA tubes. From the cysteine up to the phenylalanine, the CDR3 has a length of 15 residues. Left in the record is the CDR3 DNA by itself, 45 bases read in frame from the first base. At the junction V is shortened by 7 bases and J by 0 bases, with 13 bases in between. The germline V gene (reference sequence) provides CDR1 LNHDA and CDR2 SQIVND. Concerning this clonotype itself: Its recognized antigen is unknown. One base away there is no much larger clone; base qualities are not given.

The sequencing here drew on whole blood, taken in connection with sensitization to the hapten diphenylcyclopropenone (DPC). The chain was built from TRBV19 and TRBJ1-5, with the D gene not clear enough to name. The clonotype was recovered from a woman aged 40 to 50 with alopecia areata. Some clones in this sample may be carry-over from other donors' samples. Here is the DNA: TGTGCCAGTACTTCCCGGCCCCCTAGCAATCAGCCCCAGCATTTT. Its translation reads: CASTSRPPSNQPQHF. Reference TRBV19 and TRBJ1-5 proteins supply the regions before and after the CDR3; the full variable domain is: DGGITQSPKYLFRKEGQNVTLSCEQNLNHDAMYWYRQDPGQGLRLIYYSQIVNDFQKGDIAEGYSVSREKKESFPLTVTSAQKNPTAFYLCASTSRPPSNQPQHFGDGTRLSIL.